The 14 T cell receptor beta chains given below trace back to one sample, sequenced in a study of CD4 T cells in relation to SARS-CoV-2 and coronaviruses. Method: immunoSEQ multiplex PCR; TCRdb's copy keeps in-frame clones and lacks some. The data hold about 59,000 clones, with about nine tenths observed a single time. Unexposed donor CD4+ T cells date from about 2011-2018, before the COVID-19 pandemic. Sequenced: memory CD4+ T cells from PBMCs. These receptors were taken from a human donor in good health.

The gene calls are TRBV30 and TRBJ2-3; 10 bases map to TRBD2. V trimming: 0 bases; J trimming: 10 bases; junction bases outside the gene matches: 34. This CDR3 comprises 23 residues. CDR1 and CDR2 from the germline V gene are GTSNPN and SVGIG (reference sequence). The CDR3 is CAWSVRRQALPASGSPRVHPQYF. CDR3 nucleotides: TGTGCCTGGAGTGTACGTCGGCAGGCCCTACCTGCTAGCGGGAGTCCCCGTGTTCATCCGCAGTATTTT.

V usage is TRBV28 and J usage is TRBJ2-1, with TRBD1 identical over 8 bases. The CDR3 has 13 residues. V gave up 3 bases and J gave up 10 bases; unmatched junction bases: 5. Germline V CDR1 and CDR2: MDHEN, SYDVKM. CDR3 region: CASSLSGGREQFF. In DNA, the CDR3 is TGTGCCAGCAGTTTGTCAGGGGGCAGGGAGCAGTTCTTC.

The CDR3 sequence: CASSLWGAAGELFF. The CDR3, as DNA: TGTGCCAGCAGCTTGTGGGGGGCAGCCGGGGAGCTGTTTTTT. The chain combines TRBV7-9 with TRBJ2-2, with D perhaps assigned TRBD1 or TRBD2 (6 bases each). The CDR3 length is 14 residues. Trimming removed 3 bases at V and 6 bases at J, with 11 bases between. CDR1 and CDR2 from the germline V gene are SEHNR and FQNEAQ (reference sequence). Full variable domain (missing parts from reference TRBV7-9 and TRBJ2-2): DTGVSQNPRHKITKRGQNVTFRCDPISEHNRLYWYRQTLGQGPEFLTYFQNEAQLEKSRLLSDRFSAERPKGSFSTLEIQRTEQGDSAMYLCASSLWGAAGELFFGEGSRLTVL.

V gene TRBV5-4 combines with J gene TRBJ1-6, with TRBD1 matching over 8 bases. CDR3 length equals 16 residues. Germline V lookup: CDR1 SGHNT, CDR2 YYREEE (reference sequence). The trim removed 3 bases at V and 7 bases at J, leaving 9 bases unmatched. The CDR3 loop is CASSSGGDRRNSPLHF. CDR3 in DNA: TGTGCCAGCAGCTCGGGAGGGGACAGGCGAAATTCACCCCTCCACTTT. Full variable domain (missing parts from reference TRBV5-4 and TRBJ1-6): ETGVTQSPTHLIKTRGQQVTLRCSSQSGHNTVSWYQQALGQGPQFIFQYYREEENGRGNFPPRFSGLQFPNYSSELNVNALELDDSALYLCASSSGGDRRNSPLHFGNGTRLTVT.

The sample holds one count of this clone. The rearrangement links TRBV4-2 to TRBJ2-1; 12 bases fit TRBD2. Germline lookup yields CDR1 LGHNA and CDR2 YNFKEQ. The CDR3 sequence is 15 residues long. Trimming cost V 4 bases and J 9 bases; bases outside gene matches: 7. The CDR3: CASSLLASGRGEQFF. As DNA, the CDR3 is TGTGCCAGCAGCCTTCTCGCTAGCGGGAGGGGTGAGCAGTTCTTC.

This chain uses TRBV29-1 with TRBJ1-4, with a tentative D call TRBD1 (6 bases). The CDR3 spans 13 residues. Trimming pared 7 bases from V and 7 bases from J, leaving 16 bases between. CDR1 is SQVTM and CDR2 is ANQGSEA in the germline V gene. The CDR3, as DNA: TGCAGCGCCGCTTGGGGGGCGCGTGAAAAACTGTTTTTT. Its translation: CSAAWGAREKLFF.

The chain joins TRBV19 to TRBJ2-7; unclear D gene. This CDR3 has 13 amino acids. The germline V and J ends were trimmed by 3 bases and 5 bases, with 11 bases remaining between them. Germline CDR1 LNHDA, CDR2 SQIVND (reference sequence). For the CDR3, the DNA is TGTGCCAGTAGTATTCAAATAGGGAACGAGCAGTACTTC. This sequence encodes CASSIQIGNEQYF.

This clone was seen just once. The CDR3 here is CAGGGTSTDTQYF. The CDR3 DNA follows: TGTGCCGGGGGGGGCACTAGCACAGATACGCAGTATTTT. The chain couples TRBV6-5 to TRBJ2-3; weak D call: TRBD2 (7 bases). The germline V gene encodes CDR1 MNHEY and CDR2 SVGAGI. The length of the CDR3 is 13 residues. Trimming pared 11 bases from V and 0 bases from J, leaving 12 bases between.

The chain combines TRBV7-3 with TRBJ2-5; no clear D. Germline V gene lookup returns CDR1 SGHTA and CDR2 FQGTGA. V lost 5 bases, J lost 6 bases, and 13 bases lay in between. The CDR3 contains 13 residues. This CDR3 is CASSPYPGQTQYF. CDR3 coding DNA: TGTGCCAGCAGCCCCTACCCCGGTCAGACCCAGTACTTC.

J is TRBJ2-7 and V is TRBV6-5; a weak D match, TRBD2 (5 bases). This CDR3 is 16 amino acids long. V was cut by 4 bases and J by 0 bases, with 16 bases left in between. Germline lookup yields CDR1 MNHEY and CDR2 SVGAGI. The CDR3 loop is CASSSGLQMTSYEQYF. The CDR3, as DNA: TGTGCCAGCAGTTCTGGACTCCAAATGACCTCCTACGAGCAGTACTTC.

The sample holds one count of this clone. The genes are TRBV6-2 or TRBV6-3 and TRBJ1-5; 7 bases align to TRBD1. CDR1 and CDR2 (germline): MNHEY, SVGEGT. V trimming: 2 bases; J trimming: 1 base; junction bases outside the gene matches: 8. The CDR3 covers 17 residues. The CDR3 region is CASSYPSGQASNQPQHF. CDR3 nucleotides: TGTGCCAGCAGTTACCCTAGCGGACAGGCAAGCAATCAGCCCCAGCATTTT.

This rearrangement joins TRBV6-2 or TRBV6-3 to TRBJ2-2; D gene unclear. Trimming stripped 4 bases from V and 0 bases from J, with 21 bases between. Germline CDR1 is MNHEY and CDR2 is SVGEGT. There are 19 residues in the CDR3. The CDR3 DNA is TGTGCCAGCAGTTGGTCCTTATTCAGACAACTCGCGAACACCGGGGAGCTGTTTTTT. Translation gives CASSWSLFRQLANTGELFF.

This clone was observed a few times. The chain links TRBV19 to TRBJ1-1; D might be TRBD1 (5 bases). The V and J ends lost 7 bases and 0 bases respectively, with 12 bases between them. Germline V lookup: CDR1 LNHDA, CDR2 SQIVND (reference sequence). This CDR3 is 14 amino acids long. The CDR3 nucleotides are TGTGCCAGTACTCGGGGGATTATGAACACTGAAGCTTTCTTT. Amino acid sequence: CASTRGIMNTEAFF.

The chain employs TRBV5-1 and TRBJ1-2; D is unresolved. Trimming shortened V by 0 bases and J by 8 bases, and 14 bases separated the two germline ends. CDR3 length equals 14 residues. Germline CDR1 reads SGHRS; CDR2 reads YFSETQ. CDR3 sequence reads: CASSLEKATSGYTF. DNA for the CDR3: TGCGCCAGCAGCTTGGAAAAGGCCACTTCGGGCTACACCTTC.